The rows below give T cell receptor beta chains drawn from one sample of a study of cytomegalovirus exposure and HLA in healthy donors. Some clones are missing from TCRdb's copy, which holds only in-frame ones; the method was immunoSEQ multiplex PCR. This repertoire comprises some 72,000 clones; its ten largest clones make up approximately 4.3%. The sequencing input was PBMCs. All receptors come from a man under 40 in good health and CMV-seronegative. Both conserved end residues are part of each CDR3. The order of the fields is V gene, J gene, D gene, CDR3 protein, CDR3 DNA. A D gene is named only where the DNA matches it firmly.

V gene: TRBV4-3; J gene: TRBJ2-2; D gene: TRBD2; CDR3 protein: CASSQRPGRALNTGELFF; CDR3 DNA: TGCGCCAGCAGCCAACGGCCCGGGAGGGCTTTGAACACCGGGGAGCTGTTTTTT
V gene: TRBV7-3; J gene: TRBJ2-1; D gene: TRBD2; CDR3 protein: CASSSPGLAGGSSYNEQFF; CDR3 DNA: TGTGCCAGCAGCTCGCCGGGACTAGCGGGGGGGAGCTCCTACAATGAGCAGTTCTTC
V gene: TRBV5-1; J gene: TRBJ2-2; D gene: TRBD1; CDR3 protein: CASSPPGQLNTGELFF; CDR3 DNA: TGCGCCAGCAGCCCTCCGGGACAGCTTAACACCGGGGAGCTGTTTTTT
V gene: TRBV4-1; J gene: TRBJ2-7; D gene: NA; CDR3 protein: CASSRTLQIYEQYF; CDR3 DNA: TGCGCCAGCAGCCGAACCCTGCAGATCTACGAGCAGTACTTC
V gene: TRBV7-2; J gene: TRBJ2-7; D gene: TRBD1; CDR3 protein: CASSVQGSSYEQYF; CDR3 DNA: TGTGCCAGCAGCGTACAGGGGAGCTCCTACGAGCAGTACTTC
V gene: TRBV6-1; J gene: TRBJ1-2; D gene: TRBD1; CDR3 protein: CASTSTGRNGYTF; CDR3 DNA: TGTGCCAGCACCTCGACAGGGAGGAATGGCTACACCTTC
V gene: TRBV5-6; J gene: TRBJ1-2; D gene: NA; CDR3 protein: CASSRRGADGYTF; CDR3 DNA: TGTGCCAGCAGCCGCAGGGGTGCCGATGGCTACACCTTC
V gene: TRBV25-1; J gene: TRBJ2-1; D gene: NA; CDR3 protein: CASSPLGRSAYNEQFF; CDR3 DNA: TGTGCCAGCAGTCCTTTGGGGAGATCAGCCTACAATGAGCAGTTCTTC
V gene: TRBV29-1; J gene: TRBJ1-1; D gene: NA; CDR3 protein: CSVGREIGTEAFF; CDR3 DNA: TGCAGCGTTGGGCGGGAGATTGGCACTGAAGCTTTCTTT
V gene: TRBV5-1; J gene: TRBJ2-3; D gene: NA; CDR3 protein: CASSLGGPEDTQYF; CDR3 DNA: TGCGCCAGCAGCCTCGGGGGGCCCGAAGATACGCAGTATTTT
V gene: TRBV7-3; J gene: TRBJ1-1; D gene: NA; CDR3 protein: CASSLAAGGNTEAFF; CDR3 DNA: TGTGCCAGCAGCTTAGCCGCGGGGGGGAACACTGAAGCTTTCTTT
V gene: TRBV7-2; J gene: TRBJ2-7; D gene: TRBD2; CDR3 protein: CASSYSSSGSYEQYF; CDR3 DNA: TGTGCCAGCAGCTACAGTTCTAGCGGGAGCTACGAGCAGTACTTC
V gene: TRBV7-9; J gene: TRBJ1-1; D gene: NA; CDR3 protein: CASSLGIGGEAFF; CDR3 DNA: TGTGCCAGCAGCTTAGGAATCGGGGGTGAAGCTTTCTTT
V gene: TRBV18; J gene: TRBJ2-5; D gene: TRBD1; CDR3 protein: CASSPRGRETQYF; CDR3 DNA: TGTGCCAGCTCACCCAGGGGGCGCGAGACCCAGTACTTC
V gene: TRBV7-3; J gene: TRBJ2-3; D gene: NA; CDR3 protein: CASSLTNQDTQYF; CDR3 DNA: TGTGCCAGCAGCTTAACGAATCAGGATACGCAGTATTTT
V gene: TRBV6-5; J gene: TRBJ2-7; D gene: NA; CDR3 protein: CASSPLGRGYEQYF; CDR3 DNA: TGTGCCAGCAGCCCTCTGGGCAGGGGTTACGAGCAGTACTTC
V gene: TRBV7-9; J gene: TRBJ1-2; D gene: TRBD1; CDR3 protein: CASSSDRDWDGYTF; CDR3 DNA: TGTGCCAGCAGCTCCGACAGGGATTGGGATGGCTACACCTTC
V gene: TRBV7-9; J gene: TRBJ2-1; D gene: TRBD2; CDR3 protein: CASLLTSGKQFF; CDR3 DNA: TGTGCCAGCCTTTTAACTAGCGGGAAGCAGTTCTTC
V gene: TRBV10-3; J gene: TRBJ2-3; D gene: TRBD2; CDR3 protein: CASRTSSDTQYF; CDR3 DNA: TGTGCCTCCCGGACTAGCTCAGATACGCAGTATTTT
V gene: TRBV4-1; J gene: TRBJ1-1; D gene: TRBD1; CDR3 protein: CASSQVRGQGGEAFF; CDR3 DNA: TGCGCCAGCAGCCAAGTCAGAGGACAGGGGGGGGAAGCTTTCTTT
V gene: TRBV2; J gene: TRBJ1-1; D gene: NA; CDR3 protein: CASSQGLTEAFF; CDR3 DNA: TGTGCCAGCAGCCAGGGTTTAACTGAAGCTTTCTTT
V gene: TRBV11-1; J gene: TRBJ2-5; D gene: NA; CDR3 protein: CASSPYMETQYF; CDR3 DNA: TGTGCCAGCAGCCCGTATATGGAGACCCAGTACTTC